Listed below are T cell receptor beta chains from one sample, sequenced in a study of OX40 agonist ivuxolimab in advanced cancers. This table comes from immunoSEQ multiplex PCR, and its TCRdb copy is limited to in-frame clones, with some not included. This table holds over 55,000 clones, around 87% found once. The sequences come from CD4+ or CD8+ T cells sorted from blood, collected in a trial of the OX40 agonist ivuxolimab. The receptors come from an adult with an advanced solid tumor such as melanoma, head and neck, liver or kidney cancer. CDR3s include the opening cysteine and the closing phenylalanine or tryptophan. The order of the fields is D gene, clone size, J gene, V gene, CDR3 DNA, CDR3 protein. D genes are given only for firm matches. Some rows have no size entry. The others give once, few or many, or a class for an expanded clone.

D: TRBD1
size: -
J: TRBJ1-4
V: TRBV4-1
DNA: TGCGCCAGCAGCCGGCCCAGGGGGCGCAGTAATGAAAAACTGTTTTTT
CDR3: CASSRPRGRSNEKLFF

D: -
size: -
J: TRBJ2-7
V: TRBV5-5
DNA: TGTGCCAGCAGCTTGATCCTAGCTGGATCCTACGAGCAGTACTTC
CDR3: CASSLILAGSYEQYF

D: TRBD1
size: -
J: TRBJ1-1
V: TRBV7-3
DNA: TGTGCCAGCAGCTCTTTCAGTACGACAGGGAAGACTGAAGCTTTCTTT
CDR3: CASSSFSTTGKTEAFF

D: TRBD2
size: -
J: TRBJ2-7
V: TRBV5-4
DNA: TGTGCCAGCAGCGCCACCAGCGGGAGGCTCTCCTACGAGCAGTACTTC
CDR3: CASSATSGRLSYEQYF

D: TRBD1
size: -
J: TRBJ1-1
V: TRBV7-9
DNA: TGTGCCAGCAGCTTTGGGACAGGGTTTATGGGAATGAACACTGAAGCTTTCTTT
CDR3: CASSFGTGFMGMNTEAFF

D: TRBD1
size: -
J: TRBJ1-2
V: TRBV28
DNA: TGTGCCAGCAGCTTAGGACAGGGGTTTGGCTACACCTTC
CDR3: CASSLGQGFGYTF

D: -
size: once
J: TRBJ2-5
V: TRBV2
DNA: TGTGCCAGCAGTGTAAGGGGGACCCAGTACTTC
CDR3: CASSVRGTQYF

D: TRBD1
size: -
J: TRBJ1-1
V: TRBV19
DNA: TGTGCCAGTAGAGATACGAACAGGGGGCACGTGGATGAAGCTTTCTTT
CDR3: CASRDTNRGHVDEAFF

D: -
size: few
J: TRBJ2-2
V: TRBV7-3
DNA: TGTGCCAGCAGCTTAATTACGGGACTTCTAACCAACACCGGGGAGCTGTTTTTT
CDR3: CASSLITGLLTNTGELFF

D: -
size: -
J: TRBJ2-7
V: TRBV28
DNA: TGTGCCAGCAGTTTACTGGGGACTTCACGCGAGCAGTACTTC
CDR3: CASSLLGTSREQYF

D: -
size: -
J: TRBJ2-1
V: TRBV5-5
DNA: TGTGCCAGCAGACCACGCAGGGACCCCTCTTGGAATGAGCAGTTCTTC
CDR3: CASRPRRDPSWNEQFF

D: -
size: -
J: TRBJ2-1
V: TRBV27
DNA: TGTGCCAGCAGTCCCCTAGGAGGGGGGGACAATGAGCAGTTCTTC
CDR3: CASSPLGGGDNEQFF

D: -
size: once
J: TRBJ2-2
V: TRBV2
DNA: TGTGCCAGCAGGGCCGGACTAAACACCGGGGAGCTGTTTTTT
CDR3: CASRAGLNTGELFF

D: -
size: -
J: TRBJ1-1
V: TRBV14
DNA: TGTGCCAGCAGCCAAAGAGGGGGTTCCACTGAAGCTTTCTTT
CDR3: CASSQRGGSTEAFF

D: -
size: -
J: TRBJ1-5
V: TRBV2
DNA: TGTGCCAGCAGTGAAATGGGGGGCAATCAGCCCCAGCATTTT
CDR3: CASSEMGGNQPQHF

D: -
size: -
J: TRBJ2-3
V: TRBV19
DNA: TGTGCCAGTAGTAGGACGGTTCGAGCCACAGATACGCAGTATTTT
CDR3: CASSRTVRATDTQYF

D: -
size: -
J: TRBJ1-2
V: TRBV6-6
DNA: TGTGCCAGCAGTTACTCAGGACAGTCTTATGGCTACACCTTC
CDR3: CASSYSGQSYGYTF

D: -
size: -
J: TRBJ2-7
V: TRBV10-3
DNA: TGTGCCATCCGGCCCACAGAGAGCTCCTACGAGCAGTACTTC
CDR3: CAIRPTESSYEQYF

D: TRBD1
size: -
J: TRBJ1-2
V: TRBV2
DNA: TGTGCCAGCAGTCGAACTCACAGGGGCTTTGGCTACACCTTC
CDR3: CASSRTHRGFGYTF

D: TRBD1
size: few
J: TRBJ2-7
V: TRBV19
DNA: TGTGCCAGTAGCCCCTGGGACAGCCAATACGAGCAGTACTTC
CDR3: CASSPWDSQYEQYF

D: -
size: -
J: TRBJ2-5
V: TRBV5-4
DNA: TGTGCCAGCAGCATAAGCGGGGCCAGGGGGACCCAGTACTTC
CDR3: CASSISGARGTQYF

D: TRBD2
size: -
J: TRBJ2-7
V: TRBV14
DNA: TGTGCCAGCAGCCAATCTCGGCGGGAGGGCCGCGAGCAGTACTTC
CDR3: CASSQSRREGREQYF

D: -
size: -
J: TRBJ2-5
V: TRBV11-2
DNA: TGTGCCAGCAGCCCCCTATCATGGGGCCTGGGGGCCACCCAAGAGACCCAGTACTTC
CDR3: CASSPLSWGLGATQETQYF

D: -
size: -
J: TRBJ1-1
V: TRBV15
DNA: TGTGCCACCAGCAGAGATCAGGGTTTTCTGGGCACTGAAGCTTTCTTT
CDR3: CATSRDQGFLGTEAFF

D: -
size: once
J: TRBJ1-5
V: TRBV5-1
DNA: TGCGCCAGCAGCTTCGACAGTTTCAATCAGCCCCAGCATTTT
CDR3: CASSFDSFNQPQHF

D: -
size: -
J: TRBJ1-2
V: TRBV5-4
DNA: TGTGCCAGCAGACTTTTGGGACGGTGGAACTATGGCTACACCTTC
CDR3: CASRLLGRWNYGYTF

D: -
size: -
J: TRBJ2-5
V: TRBV10-3
DNA: TGTGCCATCAGCGCAGATTCAGGGGTAGAGACCCAGTACTTC
CDR3: CAISADSGVETQYF

D: -
size: once
J: TRBJ2-7
V: TRBV5-8
DNA: TGTGCCAGCAGCTTGGAAGGGTCTCCCTACGAGCAGTACTTC
CDR3: CASSLEGSPYEQYF

D: -
size: few
J: TRBJ1-2
V: TRBV10-3
DNA: TGTGCCATCAGTGGACAGACTAACTATGGCTACACCTTC
CDR3: CAISGQTNYGYTF

D: -
size: -
J: TRBJ2-7
V: TRBV5-4
DNA: TGTGCCAGCAGCCTCGGACGGGTCTACGAGCAGTACTTC
CDR3: CASSLGRVYEQYF

D: TRBD2
size: once
J: TRBJ2-7
V: TRBV7-3
DNA: TGTGCCAGCAGCCGAGCCCTAGCGGGAGGGCCAAGGAACGAGCAGTACTTC
CDR3: CASSRALAGGPRNEQYF

D: -
size: -
J: TRBJ2-1
V: TRBV7-9
DNA: TGTGCCAGCAGCCCCGTTCGGGGGGCCTTTAATGAGCAGTTCTTC
CDR3: CASSPVRGAFNEQFF

D: -
size: -
J: TRBJ1-1
V: TRBV5-1
DNA: TGCGCCAGCAGCGAGGGACCGGTGAACACTGAAGCTTTCTTT
CDR3: CASSEGPVNTEAFF

D: -
size: -
J: TRBJ1-4
V: TRBV7-9
DNA: TGTGCCAGCAGCTTAGGGTCTCGGAGGCTTGGTGAAAAACTGTTTTTT
CDR3: CASSLGSRRLGEKLFF

D: -
size: -
J: TRBJ1-1
V: TRBV7-9
DNA: TGTGCCAGCAGCTTTAAGACTGAGGGAGCTTTCTTT
CDR3: CASSFKTEGAFF

D: TRBD2
size: -
J: TRBJ2-7
V: TRBV27
DNA: TGTGCCAGCAGTCCCCTACTAGCGGGAGGGCCTGGAGGGGAGCAGTACTTC
CDR3: CASSPLLAGGPGGEQYF

D: TRBD1
size: -
J: TRBJ1-2
V: TRBV14
DNA: TGTGCCAGCAGCCGCGACAGGGGTTACAGTGGCTACACCTTC
CDR3: CASSRDRGYSGYTF

D: -
size: -
J: TRBJ2-3
V: TRBV5-1
DNA: TGCGCCAGCAGCTCCTTACCACGGGATACGCAGTATTTT
CDR3: CASSSLPRDTQYF

D: -
size: -
J: TRBJ2-5
V: TRBV18
DNA: TGTGCCAGCTCACCTCAGGGACTCGGCGGGACCCAGTACTTC
CDR3: CASSPQGLGGTQYF

D: TRBD1
size: -
J: TRBJ1-4
V: TRBV9
DNA: TGTGCCAGCAGCGTGGGGACAGGGCCGGGAGAAAAACTGTTTTTT
CDR3: CASSVGTGPGEKLFF

D: -
size: few
J: TRBJ2-2
V: TRBV21-1
DNA: TGTGCCAGCAGCAGGACCTCCTACAGGAACACCGGGGAGCTGTTTTTT
CDR3: CASSRTSYRNTGELFF

D: -
size: few
J: TRBJ1-2
V: TRBV9
DNA: TGTGCCAGCAGCCCCCGGGGAACAGTAGCCTATGGCTACACCTTC
CDR3: CASSPRGTVAYGYTF

D: -
size: -
J: TRBJ2-4
V: TRBV6-5
DNA: TGTGCCAGCAGTCCCCGCTCCGGGGACAAAAACATTCAGTACTTC
CDR3: CASSPRSGDKNIQYF

D: -
size: -
J: TRBJ1-1
V: TRBV6-5
DNA: TGTGCCAGCAGGTTACAGGGATCCCACTTTCAAGCTTTCTTT
CDR3: CASRLQGSHFQAFF

D: -
size: -
J: TRBJ2-7
V: TRBV6-5
DNA: TGTGCCTCCAAGAAGTATTACGAGCAGTACTTC
CDR3: CASKKYYEQYF

D: TRBD1
size: -
J: TRBJ2-3
V: TRBV2
DNA: TGTGCCACCCACCCCGCCCGACAGGGAACGCAGTATTTT
CDR3: CATHPARQGTQYF

D: TRBD1
size: -
J: TRBJ2-7
V: TRBV5-1
DNA: TGCGCCAGCAGCTTGGTAGGGGGCCCCGAGCAGTACTTC
CDR3: CASSLVGGPEQYF

D: TRBD1
size: -
J: TRBJ2-7
V: TRBV7-2
DNA: TGTGCCAGCAGCTCGACAGGGGCCGCCTACGAGCAGTACTTC
CDR3: CASSSTGAAYEQYF